These 18 T cell receptor beta chains share one sample of origin, sequenced in a study of early T cells in non-severe SARS-CoV-2 infection. TCRdb reprocessed the 5' RACE reads with MiXCR, giving one entry per CDR3 protein. The sample has over 55,000 distinct CDR3 sequences, approximately 7.7% seen once; the top ten hold approximately 3.1%. The specimen sequenced was whole blood. Receptors originate from an adult who was a healthcare worker with PCR-confirmed SARS-CoV-2 infection or an uninfected control (not recorded which).

A few counts support this clonotype. The J gene is TRBJ2-1, the V gene TRBV9, with 10 bases that match TRBD2. With 1 base clipped from V and 4 bases from J, the junction kept 2 bases outside the gene matches. The CDR3 consists of 15 residues. Germline V gene sequence: CDR1 SGDLS, CDR2 YYNGEE. The CDR3 DNA sequence: TGTGCCAGCAGCGTAACTAGCGGGAAGTACAATGAGCAGTTCTTC. Translation: CASSVTSGKYNEQFF.

This clonotype came up a few times. The V and J genes are TRBV2 and TRBJ1-5; 9 bases are a match to TRBD1. Germline V CDR1 and CDR2: SNHLY, FYNNEI. The CDR3 length is 14 residues. Losses at the gene ends were 6 bases for V and 5 bases for J; bases not matched to a gene: 5. Here the CDR3 DNA reads TGTGCCAGCAGCCAACAGGGGGCGGATCAGCCCCAGCATTTT. It is translated as CASSQQGADQPQHF.

This clonotype was counted ten times or more. The chain joins TRBV5-1 to TRBJ1-1; D is perhaps TRBD1 (5 bases). Germline loops: CDR1 SGHRS, CDR2 YFSETQ. This CDR3 has 13 amino acids. Deletions cut 7 bases from V and 0 bases from J, with 10 bases between. CDR3: CASRGRLNTEAFF. CDR3 coding DNA: TGCGCCAGCCGGGGACGTTTGAACACTGAAGCTTTCTTT.

This clonotype was observed at least ten times. The chain recombines TRBV7-7 with TRBJ1-6; no reliable D call. Germline CDR1 reads SSHAT; CDR2 reads FNYEAQ (reference sequence). The V end was cut by 3 bases, the J end by 0 bases, with 9 bases between. The CDR3 is made up of 16 amino acids. The CDR3 is CASSFRGRSYNSPLHF. In DNA form, the CDR3 reads TGTGCCAGCAGCTTTAGAGGACGCTCCTATAATTCACCCCTCCACTTT.

This clonotype occurred a few times. A read error may be the cause here, since a much bigger clone is one base away. V usage is TRBV28 and J usage is TRBJ2-1, with 15 bases matching TRBD2. Germline V gene lookup returns CDR1 MDHEN and CDR2 SYDVKM. The CDR3 has 16 amino acids. The V segment lost 8 bases and the J segment 6 bases; nucleotides outside the gene matches: 8. The chain's CDR3 is CASRRTSGRACNEQFF. The CDR3 DNA reads as TGTGCCAGCCGTAGGACTAGCGGGAGGGCCTGCAATGAGCAGTTCTTC.

This clonotype has only a few counts. The chain uses TRBV5-1 and TRBJ1-6; the D gene is possibly TRBD1 (5 bases). Trimming took 0 bases from V and 3 from J, leaving 19 bases between them. CDR3 length: 19 amino acids. Germline-derived CDR1 and CDR2 are SGHRS and YFSETQ. The CDR3: CASSLAASGGKNYNSPLHF. CDR3 in DNA: TGCGCCAGCAGCTTGGCCGCATCCGGGGGGAAGAACTATAATTCACCCCTCCACTTT.

In its sample, this clonotype was seen many times. This chain connects TRBV20-1 to TRBJ1-6; TRBD1 is a possible D gene (5 bases). The CDR3 extends over 15 amino acids. V was cut by 0 bases and J by 5 bases, with 11 bases left in between. From germline, CDR1 is DFQATT and CDR2 SNEGSKA (reference sequence). The CDR3 spells CSARDEAGHNSPLHF. The CDR3 nucleotides read TGCAGTGCTAGAGATGAGGCAGGGCATAATTCACCCCTCCACTTT.

This clonotype was counted only a few times. J is TRBJ2-7 and V is TRBV11-2; D may be TRBD1 (6 bases). V lost 5 bases and J 6 bases, leaving 20 bases between the germline ends. This CDR3 region has 15 residues. Germline V gene sequence: CDR1 SGHAT, CDR2 FQNNGV. As DNA, the CDR3 is TGTGCCAGCAGCCCGCTACAGGGCGGACGGGGCGAGCAGTACTTC. Translating it yields CASSPLQGGRGEQYF.

This clonotype occurred many times. This sequence joins TRBV5-4 and TRBJ2-3; perhaps TRBD2 as D (6 bases). CDR1 and CDR2 (germline): SGHNT, YYREEE (reference sequence). The CDR3 sequence is 14 residues long. The V end lost 3 bases, the J end lost 2 bases, and 10 bases lay between the germline ends. DNA of the CDR3: TGTGCCAGCAGCTCCCTAGCGACCACAGATACGCAGTATTTT. Its protein is CASSSLATTDTQYF.

This clonotype was detected ten times or more. The DNA of the CDR3 is TGCGCCAGCAGCCGTGAGACCGGGACAGGGGGTGAGCAGTACTTC. As protein: CASSRETGTGGEQYF. The V gene is TRBV5-1, the J gene TRBJ2-7, with TRBD1 matching over 11 bases. The germline V gene has CDR1 SGHRS and CDR2 YFSETQ. This CDR3 contains 15 residues. V shed 4 bases, J shed 7 bases, and the junction held 10 bases outside the gene matches.

In this sample, this clonotype turned up a few times. The V call is TRBV18, the J call TRBJ2-3; maybe TRBD2 (5 bases). Trimming cost V 3 bases and J 1 base, with 8 bases left between them. Germline lookup yields CDR1 KGHSH and CDR2 LQKENI. The CDR3 is 14 residues long. The CDR3 DNA is TGTGCCAGCTCACCGCCAGCGGGCACAGATACGCAGTATTTT. Translating it yields CASSPPAGTDTQYF.

Many counts were recorded for this clonotype. The rearrangement joins TRBV12-3 or TRBV12-4 to TRBJ2-5; perhaps TRBD2 as D (5 bases). The CDR3 has 13 amino acids. V was pared by 2 bases and J by 5 bases, with 9 bases between. The CDR3 DNA reads TGTGCCAGCAGTTTAACTAGATGGGAGACCCAGTACTTC. It specifies CASSLTRWETQYF.

This clonotype was recorded many times. The gene calls are TRBV2 and TRBJ2-7; D is perhaps TRBD2 (5 bases). This CDR3 is built from 13 residues. Trimming shortened V by 6 bases and J by 1 base, and 10 bases separated the two germline ends. Germline V gene lookup returns CDR1 SNHLY and CDR2 FYNNEI. CDR3 residues: CASSRAESYEQYF. In nucleotides, the CDR3 is TGTGCCAGCAGCCGAGCGGAATCCTACGAGCAGTACTTC. The full variable domain, with the rest looked up from reference TRBV2 and TRBJ2-7, is EPEVTQTPSHQVTQMGQEVILRCVPISNHLYFYWYRQILGQKVEFLVSFYNNEISEKSEIFDDQFSVERPDGSNFTLKIRSTKLEDSAMYFCASSRAESYEQYFGPGTRLTVT.

This clonotype has just a few counts. The rearrangement joins TRBV19 to TRBJ2-1; TRBD2 matches 11 bases. CDR1 and CDR2 (germline): LNHDA, SQIVND (reference sequence). The J segment lost 3 bases and the V segment lost 7 bases, leaving 5 bases of the junction unmatched. The CDR3 has 15 amino acids. CDR3 sequence (DNA): TGTGCCAGTAACCCCGGGACTAGCGGCTACAATGAGCAGTTCTTC. Amino acids: CASNPGTSGYNEQFF.

The table lists this clonotype with many counts. The rearrangement uses TRBV7-6 and TRBJ2-3, with D tentatively TRBD2 (6 bases). There are 14 residues in the CDR3. Trimming left V 0 bases short and J 4 bases short, with 8 bases between. Looked up from germline, CDR1 is SGHVS and CDR2 is FNYEAQ. DNA for the CDR3: TGTGCCAGCAGCTTAGCGGGAGGATCAGATACGCAGTATTTT. This translates into CASSLAGGSDTQYF.

V gene TRBV18 combines with J gene TRBJ2-5; no clear D gene. The CDR3 loop spans 14 amino acids. Germline CDR1 is KGHSH and CDR2 is LQKENI. V was trimmed by 0 bases and J by 1 base, leaving 6 bases between them. The CDR3 protein is CASSPPTTQETQYF. The CDR3, as DNA: TGTGCCAGCTCACCACCGACGACCCAAGAGACCCAGTACTTC.

This clonotype came up a few times. The chain couples TRBV19 to TRBJ2-1; D remains unclear. Between the trimmed V and J ends, which lost 1 base and 7 bases, there was a span of 5 bases. CDR1 LNHDA and CDR2 SQIVND come from the germline V gene (reference sequence). This CDR3 has 12 residues. The CDR3, as DNA: TGTGCCAGTAGTATAGGCTGGAATGAGCAGTTCTTC. Amino acid sequence: CASSIGWNEQFF.

V is TRBV18 and J is TRBJ2-1, with 13 bases identical to TRBD2. CDR3 size: 15 residues. Germline loops: CDR1 KGHSH, CDR2 LQKENI. V lost 3 bases, J lost 7 bases, and 3 bases stayed unmatched. CDR3 protein: CASSPGLAGKNEQFF. The CDR3 bases are TGTGCCAGCTCACCGGGACTAGCGGGAAAGAATGAGCAGTTCTTC.